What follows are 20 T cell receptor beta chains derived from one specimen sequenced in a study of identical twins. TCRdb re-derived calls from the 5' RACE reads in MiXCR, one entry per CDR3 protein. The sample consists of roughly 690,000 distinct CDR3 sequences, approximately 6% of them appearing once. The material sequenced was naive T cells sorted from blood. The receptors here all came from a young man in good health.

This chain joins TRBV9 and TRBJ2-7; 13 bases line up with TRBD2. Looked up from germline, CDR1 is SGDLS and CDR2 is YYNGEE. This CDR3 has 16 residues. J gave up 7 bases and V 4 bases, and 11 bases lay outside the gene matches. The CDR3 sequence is CASSTRPGLAGQEQYF. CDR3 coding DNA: TGTGCCAGCAGCACCCGACCGGGACTAGCGGGACAAGAGCAGTACTTC.

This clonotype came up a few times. The CDR3 here is CASSLGGQAGWTEAFF. The CDR3 DNA reads as TGCGCCAGCAGCTTGGGCGGACAAGCGGGTTGGACTGAAGCTTTCTTT. The chain uses TRBV5-1 and TRBJ1-1; D is possibly TRBD1 (5 bases). This CDR3 has 16 residues. Germline CDR1 reads SGHRS; CDR2 reads YFSETQ. Trimming removed 0 bases from V and 5 bases from J, with 17 bases in between.

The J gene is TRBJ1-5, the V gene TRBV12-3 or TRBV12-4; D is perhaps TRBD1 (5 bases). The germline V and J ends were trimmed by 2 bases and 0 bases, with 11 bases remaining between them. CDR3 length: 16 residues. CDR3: CASSLLGPLSNQPQHF. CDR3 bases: TGTGCCAGCAGTTTATTGGGGCCGCTTAGCAATCAGCCCCAGCATTTT.

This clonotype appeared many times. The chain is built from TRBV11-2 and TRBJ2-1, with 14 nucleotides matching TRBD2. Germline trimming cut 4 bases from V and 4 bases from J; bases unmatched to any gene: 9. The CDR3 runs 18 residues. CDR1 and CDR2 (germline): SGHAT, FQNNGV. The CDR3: CASSSTRLAGGSYNEQFF. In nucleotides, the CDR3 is TGTGCCAGCAGCTCGACTCGACTAGCGGGAGGGTCGTACAATGAGCAGTTCTTC. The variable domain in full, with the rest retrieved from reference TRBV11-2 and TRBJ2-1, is EAGVAQSPRYKIIEKRQSVAFWCNPISGHATLYWYQQILGQGPKLLIQFQNNGVVDDSQLPKDRFSAERLKGVDSTLKIQPAKLEDSAVYLCASSSTRLAGGSYNEQFFGPGTRLTVL.

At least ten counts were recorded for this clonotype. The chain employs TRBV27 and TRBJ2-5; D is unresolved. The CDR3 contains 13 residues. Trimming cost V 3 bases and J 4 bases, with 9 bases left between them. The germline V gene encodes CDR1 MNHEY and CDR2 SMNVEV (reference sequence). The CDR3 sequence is CASSFRLRETQYF. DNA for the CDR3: TGTGCCAGCAGTTTTCGGCTACGAGAGACCCAGTACTTC.

The CDR3 DNA is TGCGCCAGCAGCCAAGTGTTTTTAGGTCCGGATGAGCAGTTCTTC. Translation: CASSQVFLGPDEQFF. The chain recombines TRBV4-1 with TRBJ2-1; D gene uncertain. Germline assignment: CDR1 MGHRA and CDR2 YSYEKL. The CDR3 extends over 15 amino acids. The V end lost 1 base, the J end lost 8 bases, and 15 bases lay between the germline ends.

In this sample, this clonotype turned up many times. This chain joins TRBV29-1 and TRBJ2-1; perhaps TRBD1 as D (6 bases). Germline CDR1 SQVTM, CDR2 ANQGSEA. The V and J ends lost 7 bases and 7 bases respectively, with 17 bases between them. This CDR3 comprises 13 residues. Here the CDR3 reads CSGQYRVKNEQFF. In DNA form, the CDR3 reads TGCAGCGGGCAATACAGGGTTAAAAATGAGCAGTTCTTC.

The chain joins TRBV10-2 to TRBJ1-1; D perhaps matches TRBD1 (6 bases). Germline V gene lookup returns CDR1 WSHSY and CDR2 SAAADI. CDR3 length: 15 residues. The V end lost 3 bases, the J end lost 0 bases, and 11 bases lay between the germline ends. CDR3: CASSDSGHLNTEAFF. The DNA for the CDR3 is TGCGCCAGCAGTGATTCGGGACACCTGAACACTGAAGCTTTCTTT.

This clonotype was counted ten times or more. The CDR3 DNA is TGTGCCACCGGCCGGGAGACGACCTACAATGAGCAGTTCTTC. It specifies CATGRETTYNEQFF. V is TRBV28 and J is TRBJ2-1; tentatively, D is TRBD2 (6 bases). The germline V gene has CDR1 MDHEN and CDR2 SYDVKM. The CDR3 extends over 14 amino acids. Trimming shortened V by 10 bases and J by 2 bases, and 15 bases separated the two germline ends.

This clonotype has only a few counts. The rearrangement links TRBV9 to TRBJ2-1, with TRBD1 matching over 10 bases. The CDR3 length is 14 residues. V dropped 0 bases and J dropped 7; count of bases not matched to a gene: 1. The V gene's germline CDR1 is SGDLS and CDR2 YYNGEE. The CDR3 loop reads CASSVEDRGNEQFF. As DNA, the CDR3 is TGTGCCAGCAGCGTAGAGGACAGGGGGAATGAGCAGTTCTTC.

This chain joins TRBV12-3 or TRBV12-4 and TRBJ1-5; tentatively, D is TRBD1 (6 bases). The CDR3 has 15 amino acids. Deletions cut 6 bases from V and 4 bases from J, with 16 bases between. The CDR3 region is CASRTSGTKNQPQHF. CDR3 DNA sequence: TGTGCCAGCAGAACATCCGGGACAAAGAATCAGCCCCAGCATTTT.

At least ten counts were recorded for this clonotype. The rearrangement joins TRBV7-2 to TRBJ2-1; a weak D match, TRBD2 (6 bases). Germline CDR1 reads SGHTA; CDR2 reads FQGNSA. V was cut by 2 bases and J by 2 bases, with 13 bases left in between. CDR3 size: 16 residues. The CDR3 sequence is CASSLFGGGPYNEQFF. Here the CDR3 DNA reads TGTGCCAGCAGCTTATTTGGGGGAGGCCCCTACAATGAGCAGTTCTTC.

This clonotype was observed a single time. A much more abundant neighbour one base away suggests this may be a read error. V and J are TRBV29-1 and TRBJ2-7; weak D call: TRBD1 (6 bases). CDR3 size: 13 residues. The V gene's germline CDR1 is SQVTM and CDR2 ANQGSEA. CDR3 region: CSVENSSGAELYF. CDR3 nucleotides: TGCAGCGTTGAAAATTCTTCAGGGGCCGAGCTGTACTTC.

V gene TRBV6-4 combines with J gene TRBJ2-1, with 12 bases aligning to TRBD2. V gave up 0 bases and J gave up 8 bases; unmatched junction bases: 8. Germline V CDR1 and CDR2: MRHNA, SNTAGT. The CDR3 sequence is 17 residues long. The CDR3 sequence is CASSDSPWTSGIHEQFF. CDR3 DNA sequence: TGTGCCAGCAGTGACTCCCCCTGGACTAGCGGGATCCATGAGCAGTTCTTC.

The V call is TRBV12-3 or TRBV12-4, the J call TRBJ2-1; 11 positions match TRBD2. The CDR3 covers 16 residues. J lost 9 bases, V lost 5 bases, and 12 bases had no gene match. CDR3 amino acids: CASSPLAGGPSGEQFF. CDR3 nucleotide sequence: TGTGCCAGCAGTCCTTTAGCGGGAGGGCCCTCTGGTGAGCAGTTCTTC.

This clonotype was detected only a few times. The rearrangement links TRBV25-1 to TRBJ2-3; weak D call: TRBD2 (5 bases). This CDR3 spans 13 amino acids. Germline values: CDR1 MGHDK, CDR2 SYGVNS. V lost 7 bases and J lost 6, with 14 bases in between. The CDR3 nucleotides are TGTGCCAGCACTGAGTGGGGAGTTGATACGCAGTATTTT. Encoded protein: CASTEWGVDTQYF.

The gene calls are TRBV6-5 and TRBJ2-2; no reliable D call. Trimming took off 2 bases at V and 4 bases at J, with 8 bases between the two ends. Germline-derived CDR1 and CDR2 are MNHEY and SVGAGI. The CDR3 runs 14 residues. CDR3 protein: CASSYVGFTGELFF. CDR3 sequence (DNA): TGTGCCAGCAGTTACGTCGGGTTCACCGGGGAGCTGTTTTTT.

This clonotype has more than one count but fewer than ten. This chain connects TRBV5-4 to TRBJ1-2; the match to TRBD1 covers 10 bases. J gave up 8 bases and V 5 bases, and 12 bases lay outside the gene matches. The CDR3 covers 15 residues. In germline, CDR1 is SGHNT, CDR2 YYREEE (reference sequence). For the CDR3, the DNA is TGTGCCAGCAGAACCGCCGGGACAGGGGTTTGGGGCTACACCTTC. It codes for CASRTAGTGVWGYTF.

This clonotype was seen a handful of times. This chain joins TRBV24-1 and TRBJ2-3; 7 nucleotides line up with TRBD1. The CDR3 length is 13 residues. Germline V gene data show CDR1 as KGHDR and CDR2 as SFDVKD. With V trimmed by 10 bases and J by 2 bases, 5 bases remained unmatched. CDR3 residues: CATGTENTDTQYF. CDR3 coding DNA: TGTGCCACGGGGACAGAAAACACAGATACGCAGTATTTT.

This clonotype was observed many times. The CDR3 here is CSAKVGFETQYF. In DNA, the CDR3 is TGCAGTGCTAAGGTTGGGTTCGAGACCCAGTACTTC. V and J are TRBV20-1 and TRBJ2-5; no firm D call. The CDR3 consists of 12 residues. In germline, CDR1 is DFQATT, CDR2 SNEGSKA (reference sequence). The V end lost 4 bases, the J end lost 5 bases, and 11 bases lay between the germline ends.